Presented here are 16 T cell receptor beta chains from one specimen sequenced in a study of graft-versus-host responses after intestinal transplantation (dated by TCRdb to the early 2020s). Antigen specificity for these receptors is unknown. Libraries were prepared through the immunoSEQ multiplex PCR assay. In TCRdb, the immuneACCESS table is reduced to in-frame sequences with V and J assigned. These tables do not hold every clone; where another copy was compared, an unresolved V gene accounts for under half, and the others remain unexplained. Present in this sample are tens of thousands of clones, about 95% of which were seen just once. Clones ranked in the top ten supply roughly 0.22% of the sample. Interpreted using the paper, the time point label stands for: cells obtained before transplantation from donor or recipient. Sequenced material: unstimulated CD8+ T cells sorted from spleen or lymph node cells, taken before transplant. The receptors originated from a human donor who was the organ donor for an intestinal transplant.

Here the CDR3 reads CASSLDAGGQVNNIQYF. The DNA of the CDR3 is TGTGCCAGCAGCTTAGATGCGGGGGGGCAAGTAAATAACATTCAGTACTTC. V is TRBV7-2 and J is TRBJ2-4, with TRBD2 matching 9 bases. Germline CDR1 is SGHTA and CDR2 is FQGNSA. This CDR3 has 17 residues. V shed 1 base, J shed 7 bases, and the junction held 11 bases outside the gene matches.

The CDR3 nucleotides read TGTGCCAGCAGCAAGGGACAGAACACTGAAGCTTTCTTT. Protein sequence: CASSKGQNTEAFF. J is TRBJ1-1 and V is TRBV21-1; no check of the table's D call, TRBD1, against the DNA was made. TRBV21-1 is classified as a pseudogene. The CDR3 contains 13 residues.

CDR3 region: CASSELRDLSSYNEQFF. The CDR3 nucleotides read TGTGCCAGCAGTGAATTGAGGGACCTGAGCTCCTACAATGAGCAGTTCTTC. V usage is TRBV2 and J usage is TRBJ2-1; tentatively, D is TRBD1 or TRBD2 (5 bases each). V was shortened by 2 bases and J by 0 bases, with 14 bases between the two germline ends. The germline gives CDR1 SNHLY, CDR2 FYNNEI. This CDR3 comprises 17 residues.

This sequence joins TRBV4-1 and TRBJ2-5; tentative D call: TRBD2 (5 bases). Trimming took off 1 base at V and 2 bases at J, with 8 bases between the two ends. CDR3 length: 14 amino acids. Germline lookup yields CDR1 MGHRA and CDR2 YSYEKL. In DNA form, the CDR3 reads TGCGCCAGCAGCCAAGTACTAGGGCAAGAGACCCAGTACTTC. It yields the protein CASSQVLGQETQYF.

The chain's CDR3 is CASSLDGPTLGNTIYF. CDR3 DNA: TGTGCCAGCAGCTTGGACGGGCCGACGCTGGGAAACACCATATATTTT. The chain is built from TRBV5-6 and TRBJ1-3; D unresolved. Trimming shortened V by 0 bases and J by 4 bases, and 14 bases separated the two germline ends. The CDR3 contains 16 residues. Germline CDR1 and CDR2: SGHDT and YYEEEE.

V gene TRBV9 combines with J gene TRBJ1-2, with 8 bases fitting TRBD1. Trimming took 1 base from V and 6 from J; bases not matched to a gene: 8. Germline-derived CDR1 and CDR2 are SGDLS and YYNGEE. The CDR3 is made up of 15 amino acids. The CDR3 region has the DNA TGTGCCAGCAGCGTATTGGCAGGGGGCTTAGATGGCTACACCTTC. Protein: CASSVLAGGLDGYTF.

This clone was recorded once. CDR3 coding DNA: TGTGCCAGCAGCAAAAGATTGTGGGACAGGAGCAATCAGCCCCAGCATTTT. Its translation: CASSKRLWDRSNQPQHF. The chain combines TRBV21-1 with TRBJ1-5; TRBD1, the table's D call, was not compared with the DNA. TRBV21-1 is reported as a pseudogene. The CDR3 consists of 17 residues.

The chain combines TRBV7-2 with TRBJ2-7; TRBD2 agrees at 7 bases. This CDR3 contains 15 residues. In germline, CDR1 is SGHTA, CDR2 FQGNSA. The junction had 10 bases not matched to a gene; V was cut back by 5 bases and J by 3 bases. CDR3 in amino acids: CASSHWWGGYYEQYF. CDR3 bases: TGTGCCAGCAGCCACTGGTGGGGGGGGTACTACGAGCAGTACTTC.

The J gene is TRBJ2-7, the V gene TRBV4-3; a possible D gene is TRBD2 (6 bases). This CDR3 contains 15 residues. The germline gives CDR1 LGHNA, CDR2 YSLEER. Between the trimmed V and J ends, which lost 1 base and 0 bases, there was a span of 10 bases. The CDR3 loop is CASSQVASVSYEQYF. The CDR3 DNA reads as TGCGCCAGCAGCCAAGTGGCTAGCGTCTCCTACGAGCAGTACTTC.

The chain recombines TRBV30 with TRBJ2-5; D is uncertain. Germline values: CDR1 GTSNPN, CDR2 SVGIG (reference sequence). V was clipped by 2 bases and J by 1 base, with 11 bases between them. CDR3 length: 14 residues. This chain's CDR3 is CAWSSLTFQETQYF. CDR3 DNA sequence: TGTGCCTGGAGTTCGCTAACCTTCCAAGAGACCCAGTACTTC.

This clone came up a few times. The chain's CDR3 is CASSQDRGTYGYTF. CDR3 bases: TGCGCCAGCAGCCAAGACAGGGGAACATATGGCTACACCTTC. The chain carries TRBV4-3 and TRBJ1-2; D is perhaps TRBD1 (6 bases). Trimming removed 0 bases from V and 5 bases from J, with 10 bases in between. This CDR3 spans 14 amino acids. Germline assignment: CDR1 LGHNA and CDR2 YSLEER.

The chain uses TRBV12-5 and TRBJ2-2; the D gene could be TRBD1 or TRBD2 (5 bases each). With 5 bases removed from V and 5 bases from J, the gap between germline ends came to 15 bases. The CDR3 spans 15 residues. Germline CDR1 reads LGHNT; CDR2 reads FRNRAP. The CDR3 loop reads CASGGDGDQTGELFF. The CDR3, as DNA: TGTGCTAGTGGTGGGGACGGTGACCAGACCGGGGAGCTGTTTTTT. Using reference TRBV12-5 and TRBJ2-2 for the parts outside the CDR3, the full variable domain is DARVTQTPRHKVTEMGQEVTMRCQPILGHNTVFWYRQTMMQGLELLAYFRNRAPLDDSGMPKDRFSAEMPDATLATLKIQPSEPRDSAVYFCASGGDGDQTGELFFGEGSRLTVL.

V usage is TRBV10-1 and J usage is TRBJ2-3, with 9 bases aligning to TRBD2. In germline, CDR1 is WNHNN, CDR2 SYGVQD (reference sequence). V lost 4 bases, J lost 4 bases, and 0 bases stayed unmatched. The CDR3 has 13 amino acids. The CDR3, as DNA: TGCGCCAGCAGTGTAGCGGGGGCAGATACGCAGTATTTT. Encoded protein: CASSVAGADTQYF.

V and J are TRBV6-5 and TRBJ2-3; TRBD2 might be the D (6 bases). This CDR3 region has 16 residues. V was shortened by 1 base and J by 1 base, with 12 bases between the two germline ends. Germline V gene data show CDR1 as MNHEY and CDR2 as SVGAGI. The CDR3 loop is CASSYLASEGTDTQYF. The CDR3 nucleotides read TGTGCCAGCAGTTACTTAGCTAGCGAAGGCACAGATACGCAGTATTTT.

The CDR3 sequence is CASSLGGSDTDTQYF. As DNA, the CDR3 is TGTGCCAGCAGCTTAGGCGGGTCGGACACAGATACGCAGTATTTT. The genes are TRBV13 and TRBJ2-3; D gene uncertain. The CDR3 has 15 amino acids. V was trimmed by 0 bases and J by 2 bases, leaving 9 bases between them. Per germline, CDR1 PRHDT and CDR2 FYEKMQ (reference sequence).

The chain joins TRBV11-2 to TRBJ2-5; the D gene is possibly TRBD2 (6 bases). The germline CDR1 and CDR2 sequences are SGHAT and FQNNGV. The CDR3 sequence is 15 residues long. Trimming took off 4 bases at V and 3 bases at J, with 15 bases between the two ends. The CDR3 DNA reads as TGTGCCAGCAGCTCTCCCAGCTGGGGGGAAGAGACCCAGTACTTC. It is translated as CASSSPSWGEETQYF.